Following are 28 T cell receptor beta chains from one sample sequenced in a study of CD8 T cells in Susac syndrome (dated by TCRdb to the late 2010s). The library relied on the immunoSEQ multiplex PCR assay. RNA was extracted using the RNeasy kit, and roughly 0.5 to 1 microgram was reverse transcribed with random hexamers. TCRdb cleaned the public reads at Q25 with fastp, built clones with MiXCR and kept in-frame beta chains. Under each unique CDR3 protein, matching rows form one entry showing the most common genes and DNA. Recorded for this sample are roughly 200,000 distinct CDR3 sequences; roughly 92% of them occurred a single time. Clones ranked in the top ten supply approximately 0.11% of the sample. The specimen sequenced was CD4+ T cells from PBMCs. The source is a human donor with Susac syndrome.

The chain uses TRBV10-3 and TRBJ2-5; D is possibly TRBD2 (7 bases). Germline V lookup: CDR1 ENHRY, CDR2 SYGVKD. The CDR3 runs to 14 residues. V lost 8 bases, J lost 0 bases, and 13 bases lay in between. CDR3 loop: CAIRRGADQETQYF. CDR3 DNA sequence: TGTGCCATCCGACGGGGGGCCGACCAAGAGACCCAGTACTTC.

The genes are TRBV5-4 and TRBJ2-5; perhaps TRBD1 as D (5 bases). The CDR3 loop spans 14 amino acids. V was trimmed by 5 bases and J by 5 bases, leaving 16 bases between them. Germline CDR1 is SGHNT and CDR2 is YYREEE (reference sequence). CDR3 sequence (DNA): TGTGCCAGCAGTTCGGGCTTAGCAGGGGAGACCCAGTACTTC. Translated, it gives CASSSGLAGETQYF.

The V gene is TRBV20-1, the J gene TRBJ2-3; the D gene could be TRBD1 or TRBD2 (5 bases each). There are 15 residues in the CDR3. V was trimmed by 4 bases and J by 3 bases, leaving 17 bases between them. Germline V gene lookup returns CDR1 DFQATT and CDR2 SNEGSKA (reference sequence). In DNA, the CDR3 is TGCAGTGCTACCCGGGGCCAACTGGGGACAGATACGCAGTATTTT. Translated: CSATRGQLGTDTQYF.

V gene TRBV7-7 combines with J gene TRBJ2-7, with D perhaps matching TRBD1 (6 bases). There are 13 residues in the CDR3. Germline loops: CDR1 SSHAT, CDR2 FNYEAQ (reference sequence). The V end lost 5 bases, the J end lost 2 bases, and 10 bases lay between the germline ends. CDR3: CASSPGVPYEQYF. As DNA, the CDR3 is TGTGCCAGCAGCCCAGGGGTCCCCTACGAGCAGTACTTC.

The chain links TRBV7-9 to TRBJ1-3, with D uncertain. Looked up from germline, CDR1 is SEHNR and CDR2 is FQNEAQ (reference sequence). V dropped 1 base and J dropped 3 bases, with 4 bases sitting between them. The length of the CDR3 is 13 residues. In nucleotides, the CDR3 is TGTGCCAGCAGCTTAGACGGTGGAAACACCATATATTTT. Protein: CASSLDGGNTIYF.

This chain uses TRBV5-4 with TRBJ2-1; D remains ambiguous. CDR1 is SGHNT, CDR2 YYREEE, per germline (reference sequence). Deletions cut 0 bases from V and 5 bases from J, with 6 bases between. CDR3 length: 13 residues. The CDR3 region is CASSLAAHNEQFF. The CDR3 DNA is TGTGCCAGCAGCTTGGCGGCCCACAATGAGCAGTTCTTC.

Only one count was recorded for this clonotype. The rearrangement joins TRBV15 to TRBJ2-1, with D maybe TRBD2 (6 bases). Per germline, CDR1 LNHNV and CDR2 YYDKDF (reference sequence). V lost 6 bases, J lost 5 bases, and 11 bases lay in between. CDR3 length equals 13 residues. The CDR3 DNA follows: TGTGCCACCAGGCGGGGACTTGACAATGAGCAGTTCTTC. Encoded protein: CATRRGLDNEQFF.

This rearrangement joins TRBV20-1 to TRBJ2-1, with D possibly being TRBD1 or TRBD2 (5 bases each). Germline CDR1 and CDR2: DFQATT and SNEGSKA (reference sequence). The CDR3 spans 14 residues. V lost 1 base and J lost 7, with 14 bases in between. The CDR3 DNA is TGCAGTGCTAGAGGCCCGAGGGGCGGGAATGAGCAGTTCTTC. Translated, it gives CSARGPRGGNEQFF.

CDR3 amino acids: CASTRSGQGDGYTF. The CDR3 coding sequence is TGTGCCAGCACCCGAAGTGGGCAGGGGGATGGCTACACCTTC. The chain uses TRBV12-3 or TRBV12-4 and TRBJ1-2, with TRBD1 identical over 7 bases. V lost 7 bases to trimming and J lost 6 bases; unmatched junction nucleotides: 11. CDR3 length: 14 residues.

This sequence joins TRBV20-1 and TRBJ2-3, with TRBD2 matching over 12 bases. V dropped 2 bases and J dropped 4; count of bases not matched to a gene: 13. The CDR3 covers 18 residues. CDR1 is DFQATT and CDR2 is SNEGSKA in the germline V gene (reference sequence). The CDR3 DNA sequence: TGCAGTGCTAGATCTAGCGGGGGGGCACAATATGGGGCAGATACGCAGTATTTT. It specifies CSARSSGGAQYGADTQYF.

The V call is TRBV20-1, the J call TRBJ2-5; D not resolved. The CDR3 sequence is 9 residues long. V gave up 6 bases and J gave up 5 bases, with 4 bases separating them. In germline, CDR1 is DFQATT, CDR2 SNEGSKA (reference sequence). The CDR3 nucleotides read TGCAGTGCAGGGGAGACCCAGTACTTC. This encodes CSAGETQYF.

The chain couples TRBV10-3 to TRBJ1-2, with 7 bases fitting TRBD1. Germline assignment: CDR1 ENHRY and CDR2 SYGVKD. V dropped 2 bases and J dropped 6; count of bases not matched to a gene: 6. The length of the CDR3 is 14 residues. CDR3 residues: CAISETGDSDGYTF. The CDR3 nucleotides are TGTGCCATCAGTGAGACAGGGGATTCTGATGGCTACACCTTC.

CDR3 region: CASSLGGQYGYTF. CDR3 nucleotides: TGCGCCAGCAGCTTGGGTGGACAGTATGGCTACACCTTC. The chain uses TRBV5-1 and TRBJ1-2; maybe TRBD1 (6 bases). Germline V lookup: CDR1 SGHRS, CDR2 YFSETQ. Between the trimmed V and J ends, which lost 0 bases and 5 bases, there was a span of 8 bases. The CDR3 has 13 residues. Full variable domain (rest looked up from reference TRBV5-1 and TRBJ1-2): KAGVTQTPRYLIKTRGQQVTLSCSPISGHRSVSWYQQTPGQGLQFLFEYFSETQRNKGNFPGRFSGRQFSNSRSEMNVSTLELGDSALYLCASSLGGQYGYTFGSGTRLTVV.

This chain joins TRBV30 and TRBJ2-5, with no clear D. This CDR3 is built from 15 residues. V dropped 1 base and J dropped 7 bases, with 19 bases sitting between them. Germline CDR1 GTSNPN, CDR2 SVGIG (reference sequence). Written as DNA, the CDR3 is TGTGCCTGGAGTGATTTGGGAACCCAGAGAGGGACCCAGTACTTC. Translated: CAWSDLGTQRGTQYF.

The chain uses TRBV29-1 and TRBJ1-1; 9 bases fit TRBD1. Looked up from germline, CDR1 is SQVTM and CDR2 is ANQGSEA. This CDR3 region has 13 residues. Trimming at V came to 4 bases and at J to 4 bases, leaving 4 bases not matched to a gene. The CDR3 reads CSVGQGVLTEAFF. CDR3 DNA: TGCAGCGTTGGACAGGGGGTTCTCACTGAAGCTTTCTTT.

The chain recombines TRBV7-6 with TRBJ2-1; 7 bases line up with TRBD2. CDR1 is SGHVS, CDR2 FNYEAQ, per germline. CDR3 size: 15 residues. The V gene end was trimmed by 1 base and the J gene end by 2 bases; junction bases not matched to a gene: 2. The DNA of the CDR3 is TGTGCCAGCAGCTTAGATCGGGGGGCCTACAATGAGCAGTTCTTC. Translation: CASSLDRGAYNEQFF.

This sequence joins TRBV19 and TRBJ1-1, with D unclear. V dropped 6 bases and J dropped 2 bases, with 13 bases sitting between them. CDR3 length equals 14 residues. Germline V lookup: CDR1 LNHDA, CDR2 SQIVND (reference sequence). The CDR3 spells CASRMDEVNTEAFF. For the CDR3, the DNA is TGTGCCAGTAGGATGGACGAAGTAAACACTGAAGCTTTCTTT.

The V gene is TRBV27, the J gene TRBJ1-5; tentative D call: TRBD1 (6 bases). Trimming left V 7 bases short and J 1 base short, with 17 bases between. Germline CDR1 reads MNHEY; CDR2 reads SMNVEV (reference sequence). This CDR3 is 16 amino acids long. The CDR3 protein is CASTTRGGGSNQPQHF. CDR3 DNA: TGTGCCAGCACCACGAGGGGGGGAGGAAGCAATCAGCCCCAGCATTTT.

The chain is built from TRBV9 and TRBJ2-3; 7 bases agree with TRBD2. The CDR3 contains 16 residues. Trimming removed 2 bases from V and 1 base from J; junction bases left unmatched: 7. Germline CDR1 SGDLS, CDR2 YYNGEE. The CDR3 region is CASSVWGAGGTDTQYF. As DNA, the CDR3 is TGTGCCAGCAGCGTCTGGGGTGCGGGGGGCACAGATACGCAGTATTTT.

The genes are TRBV19 and TRBJ1-3; D gene uncertain. The germline V gene has CDR1 LNHDA and CDR2 SQIVND (reference sequence). The V gene lost 5 bases and the J gene lost 0 bases, with 17 bases spanning the gap. The CDR3 spans 17 residues. The CDR3 region has the DNA TGTGCCAGTAGTGAGGCAGCAGCAACGCTCTCTGGAAACACCATATATTTT. This translates into CASSEAAATLSGNTIYF. The full variable domain, with the rest looked up from reference TRBV19 and TRBJ1-3, is DGGITQSPKYLFRKEGQNVTLSCEQNLNHDAMYWYRQDPGQGLRLIYYSQIVNDFQKGDIAEGYSVSREKKESFPLTVTSAQKNPTAFYLCASSEAAATLSGNTIYFGEGSWLTVV.

The V gene is TRBV5-1, the J gene TRBJ1-2; D might be TRBD1 (6 bases). The CDR3 length is 13 residues. With 0 bases removed from V and 5 bases from J, the gap between germline ends came to 8 bases. CDR1 is SGHRS, CDR2 YFSETQ, per germline. CDR3 residues: CASSLGTAYGYTF. The CDR3, as DNA: TGCGCCAGCAGCTTGGGGACAGCTTATGGCTACACCTTC.

The chain carries TRBV14 and TRBJ2-5, with D tentatively TRBD1 or TRBD2 (6 bases each). CDR1 and CDR2 (germline): SGHDN, FVKESK. This CDR3 spans 15 amino acids. Trimming took 2 bases from V and 3 from J, leaving 13 bases between them. The CDR3 nucleotides read TGTGCCAGCAGCCAAAGGGGGGCAATCAAAGAGACCCAGTACTTC. This sequence encodes CASSQRGAIKETQYF.

The rearrangement joins TRBV6-5 to TRBJ1-5; 8 nucleotides match TRBD1. Germline V gene lookup returns CDR1 MNHEY and CDR2 SVGAGI. CDR3 length equals 18 residues. J was trimmed by 0 bases and V by 2 bases; bases with no gene match: 9. In DNA, the CDR3 is TGTGCCAGCAGTTACGGGGCAGGGGGCGGCCATAGCAATCAGCCCCAGCATTTT. It encodes CASSYGAGGGHSNQPQHF.

CDR3 in amino acids: CASSLFGANTGELFF. The CDR3 DNA follows: TGCGCCAGCAGCTTGTTCGGGGCGAACACCGGGGAGCTGTTTTTT. The chain uses TRBV5-1 and TRBJ2-2; D perhaps matches TRBD2 (5 bases). The CDR3 sequence is 15 residues long. V gave up 1 base and J gave up 0 bases, with 7 bases separating them. Germline assignment: CDR1 SGHRS and CDR2 YFSETQ.

V and J are TRBV5-1 and TRBJ2-3; D ambiguous. The CDR3 contains 14 residues. Germline V gives CDR1 SGHRS, CDR2 YFSETQ. The V end lost 2 bases, the J end lost 1 base, and 8 bases lay between the germline ends. The CDR3 nucleotides read TGCGCCAGCAGCTTTGGTCCAGGCACAGATACGCAGTATTTT. Its translation: CASSFGPGTDTQYF.

CDR3 nucleotide sequence: TGCAGTGCCCCTAACCCAGGGACCGGGGAGCTGTTTTTT. Amino acids: CSAPNPGTGELFF. The chain recombines TRBV20-1 with TRBJ2-2, with D perhaps matching TRBD1 (5 bases). V lost 6 bases to trimming and J lost 5 bases, with 13 bases between them. This CDR3 has 13 residues. Per germline, CDR1 DFQATT and CDR2 SNEGSKA (reference sequence).

The chain has TRBV21-1 and TRBJ1-2; the table names TRBD1, a call not compared with the DNA. TRBV21-1 is a known pseudogene. The CDR3 sequence is 14 residues long. The CDR3 sequence is CASSDMTGNYGYTF. CDR3 DNA: TGTGCCAGCAGCGATATGACAGGGAACTATGGCTACACCTTC.

The V and J genes are TRBV27 and TRBJ2-1; TRBD2 matches 13 bases. J lost 8 bases, V lost 5 bases, and 6 bases had no gene match. Germline CDR1 is MNHEY and CDR2 is SMNVEV (reference sequence). The CDR3 extends over 15 amino acids. Written as DNA, the CDR3 is TGTGCCAGCAGTCTTACTAGCGGGGGGGCAGATGAGCAGTTCTTC. This translates into CASSLTSGGADEQFF.